This TCR beta chain was captured in a study of blood T cells in healthy people across ages. The second PCR ran roughly 6 to 11 cycles with a sample-barcoded 5' primer and J-beta primers. TCRdb called the 5' RACE reads again in MiXCR, with one record for every CDR3 protein. The data contain about 1.8 million distinct CDR3 sequences, around half of them singletons. The germline V gene encodes CDR1 MNHNS and CDR2 SASEGT. The CDR3 runs 16 residues. V was pared by 2 bases and J by 4 bases, with 8 bases of the junction left unmatched. Study conclusions and caveats: CMV infection status of these donors was not known. Whereas aged donors had fewer naive CD4+ cells, long-lived donors had more of them and higher diversity. The study could not conclusively compare naive and antigen-experienced cells, given its unsorted PBMCs. TCR beta diversity per million T cells fell roughly linearly with age.

In regard to this clonotype: Its antigen is not known.

The sample was blood. The chain links TRBV6-1 to TRBJ2-5; 9 bases are shared with TRBD1. This TCR derives from a middle-aged woman in good health. CDR3 amino acids: CASSEWGQGISETQYF. The CDR3, as DNA: TGTGCCAGCAGTGAATGGGGACAGGGTATATCAGAGACCCAGTACTTC.